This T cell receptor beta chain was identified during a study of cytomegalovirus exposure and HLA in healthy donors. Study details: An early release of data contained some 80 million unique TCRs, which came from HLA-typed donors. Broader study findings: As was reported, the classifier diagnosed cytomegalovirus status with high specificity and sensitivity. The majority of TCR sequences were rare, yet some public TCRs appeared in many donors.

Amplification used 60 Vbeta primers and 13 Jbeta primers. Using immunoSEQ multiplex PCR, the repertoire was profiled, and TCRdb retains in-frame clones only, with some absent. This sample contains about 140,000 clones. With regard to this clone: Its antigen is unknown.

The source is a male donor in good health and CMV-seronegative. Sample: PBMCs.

CDR3 bases: TGCGCCAGCAGCGCGGCAAGTGGGACAGTATACTACGAGCAGTACTTC. This encodes CASSAASGTVYYEQYF. The V and J genes are TRBV5-1 and TRBJ2-7, with 7 bases matching TRBD1. Trimming removed 4 bases from V and 3 bases from J; junction bases left unmatched: 13. The CDR3 is 16 amino acids. Germline-derived CDR1 and CDR2 are SGHRS and YFSETQ.